This T cell receptor beta chain was obtained from a study of regulatory T cells in long-lasting Graves disease. Overall study: Persistent Graves' disease required over 5 years of antithyroid drugs and positive TSH receptor antibodies. Study-wide points: Having only a small sample size may have limited accuracy. Persistent cases favored TRBV28, TRBJ1-2 and TRBJ2-5.

The time point denotes: persistent/refractory GD, antithyroid drugs over 5 years with positive TRAb. Making the TCR library involved RNA that had been extracted from PBMCs. The germline CDR1 and CDR2 sequences are MGHRA and YSYEKL. With 4 bases removed from V and 2 bases from J, the gap between germline ends came to 11 bases. The CDR3 loop spans 14 amino acids. Points on this clonotype: Its target is unknown.

Arm-PCR of CDR3 regions with iRepertoire HTBI primers generated TCR beta libraries. TCRdb ran MiXCR on the multiplex PCR reads and lists one entry per CDR3 protein. The sample contains approximately 690,000 distinct CDR3 sequences, about 32% of which appear only once. The V call is TRBV4-1, the J call TRBJ1-1; the D gene is possibly TRBD1 (6 bases). The starting material was peripheral blood mononuclear cells (PBMCs), obtained when the disease was refractory, from a patient treated with antithyroid drugs. The sequence was obtained from a female donor with Graves disease. The CDR3 DNA reads as TGCGCCAGCAGCCTAACAGGGCATAACACTGAAGCTTTCTTT. Protein sequence: CASSLTGHNTEAFF.